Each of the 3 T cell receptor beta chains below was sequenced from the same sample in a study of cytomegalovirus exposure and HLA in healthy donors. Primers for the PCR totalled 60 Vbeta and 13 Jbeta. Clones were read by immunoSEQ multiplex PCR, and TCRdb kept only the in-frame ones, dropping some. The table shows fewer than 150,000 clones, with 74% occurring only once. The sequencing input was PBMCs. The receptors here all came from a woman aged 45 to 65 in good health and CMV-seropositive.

The CDR3 spells CASSKDRVYGYTF. The CDR3 DNA follows: TGTGCCAGCAGCAAGGACAGGGTTTATGGCTACACCTTC. The chain is built from TRBV7-2 and TRBJ1-2; 8 bases agree with TRBD1. The CDR3 contains 13 residues. The germline gives CDR1 SGHTA, CDR2 FQGNSA. Trimming took 5 bases from V and 5 from J; bases not matched to a gene: 4.

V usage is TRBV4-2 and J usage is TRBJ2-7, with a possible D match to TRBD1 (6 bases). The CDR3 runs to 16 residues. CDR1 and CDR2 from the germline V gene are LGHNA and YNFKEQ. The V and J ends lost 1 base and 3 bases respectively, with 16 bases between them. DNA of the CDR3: TGTGCCAGCAGCCAAGCGCGTAACAGGGTCAACTACGAGCAGTACTTC. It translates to CASSQARNRVNYEQYF.

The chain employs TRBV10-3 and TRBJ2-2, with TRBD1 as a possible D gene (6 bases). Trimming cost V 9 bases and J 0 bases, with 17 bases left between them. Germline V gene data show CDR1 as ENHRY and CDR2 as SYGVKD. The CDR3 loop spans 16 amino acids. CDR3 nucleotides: TGTGCCATAAATAGGGGGTCCCCGACGAACACCGGGGAGCTGTTTTTT. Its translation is CAINRGSPTNTGELFF.